Relative to its sample, the clone carrying this T cell receptor (beta chain) is medium-sized. Antigen unknown. In germline, CDR1 is MDHEN, CDR2 SYDVKM. There are 14 residues in the CDR3. With 5 bases removed from V and 6 bases from J, the gap between germline ends came to 13 bases. These data belong to a study of metastatic and nonmetastatic thyroid tumors. Study at large: Repertoire comparison spanned blood and tumor or nodule tissue of malignant and benign thyroid patients.

Ahead of thyroid surgery, no patient had received treatment of any kind. TCRdb re-processed the PCR reads through MiXCR. The data hold about 25,000 clones, with approximately 19% observed a single time. The study's findings and limits: In both blood and tumor samples, TCR beta diversity was reported significantly higher for malignant than benign nodules.

Sequencing was performed on blood. J is TRBJ2-2 and V is TRBV28; D remains ambiguous. This clonotype was sampled from a male donor with papillary thyroid cancer or a benign thyroid nodule (not recorded which). Some clones in this sample may be carry-over from other donors' samples. CDR3 sequence (DNA): TGTGCCAGCAGTCGTAGCCGAAGGGCCGGGGAGCTGTTTTTT. Translation: CASSRSRRAGELFF.